This TCR beta chain emerged from a study of beta chain features in type 1 diabetes (dated by TCRdb to the late 2010s). Regarding the research as a whole: Mean age, gender distribution, total cell number and subset yield were not different between patients and healthy donors. In the study, TCRB repertoires of sorted circulating CD4+ T cell subsets from recently diagnosed type 1 diabetes patients were compared with those of matched healthy donors. Whereas all 30 or so donors provided naive and central memory subsets, regulatory and stem cell-like memory subsets were isolated from just 8 patients and roughly eight healthy donors. Across all samples, 90 million to 130 million sorted cells were examined, and cell number per subset correlated strongly with RNA yield.

Each donor gave one peripheral blood draw, approximately 0.11 L on average, collected into heparinised tubes. Using a panel that included CD45RO, CCR7, CD25, CD127, CD95 and CD27, naive, central memory, regulatory and stem cell-like memory CD4+ T cells were sorted on a BD FACSAria II. All sorted populations exceeded 95% purity. PBMCs were separated immediately by Lymphoprep density gradient centrifugation and were stained directly, without being cultured. To minimize batch effects, samples were stained and sorted in pairs, one healthy donor with one patient per experiment. Worth noting for this clone: The antigen it recognizes is unknown. Base qualities were left out, and no much larger clone turns up one base away.

Study-wide conclusions, independent of this receptor: Sequencing cDNA rather than genomic DNA could over-represent highly expressing activated cells, although activation and CD3 levels did not differ between groups. Type 1 diabetes patients showed a moderate but significant shortening of TCRB CDR3 length in all four CD4+ subsets. Because small numbers of individuals were included in the HLA sub-analyses, any influence of HLA type on TCRB rearrangement was left unresolved. Naive, central memory and regulatory TCRB repertoires appeared to be more similar among patients than among healthy donors. Fewer insertions and more nucleotide deletions at VDJ recombination sites were observed in patients with type 1 diabetes, implying thymic rearrangement abnormalities. PCR might favor shorter templates, but patient and control samples were amplified and corrected together, so any skew would affect both groups equally.

V loses 2 bases of germline sequence and J loses 1 base, and the interval between the two ends is 15 bases. Taken from the germline V gene (reference sequence), the CDR1 and CDR2 loops are GTSNPN and SVGIG. The CDR3 goes from the cysteine to the phenylalanine over 16 residues. Solely the CDR3 DNA is kept, with 48 bases framed from the first base. The High Capacity cDNA Reverse Transcription Kit was used to reverse transcribe all of the isolated RNA, meaning that expressed TCRB transcripts were what got sequenced. Deep immunoSEQ sequencing was applied to naive, central memory and regulatory T cell samples, giving an average of about 3.57 million total reads per sample. After sorted cells were lysed in RLT buffer, RNA was extracted with DNase-treated RNeasy Micro or Mini kits, with the choice depending on cell number. To prevent cross-contamination, every cell subset was processed on its own, while patient and healthy donor samples were processed together. TCRB sequences were amplified from cDNA with the immunoSEQ multiplex PCR, producing 87-bp fragments spanning the CDR3 region. Sequencing of the amplicons was done on the Illumina HiSeq platform. Per the authors' processing: PCR bias was corrected computationally using synthetic template baselines, and reads within Hamming distance 2 were collapsed, with unmergeable singletons discarded. Reads were aligned to IMGT to assign V, D and J genes, CDR3 length, and insertions or deletions at six rearrangement sites. Within each subset, clonotype counts were normalized to sorted cell number, after which true diversity and Gini coefficients were computed with the tcR R package. The overlap coefficient, calculated on TCRB nucleotide sequences, was used to measure repertoire sharing. Out-of-frame TCRB sequences from naive cells were analyzed as a proxy for the pre-selection repertoire. TCRdb limited this immuneACCESS table to in-frame rearrangements with V and J called. A share of clones is missing; checked studies link under half to unresolved V genes, and the rest is unexplained. V, J and clone size reflect that table, while D and trimming were determined from the DNA. The sample has roughly 500,000 clones on record, over 10% of them singletons. The ten most abundant clones make up 0.045% to 0.05% of the sample.

The sample taken for sequencing was naive CD4+ T cells from blood. Interpreted using the paper, the cell subset or site label stands for: true naive CD4+ T cells. The TCR sequence derives from a woman under 30 in good health. The sequence links TRBV30 to TRBJ1-5; the D gene is unclear. The CDR3 amino acid sequence is: CAWSLTPTWSNQPQHF. The nucleotide sequence reads TGTGCCTGGAGTTTAACACCAACATGGAGCAATCAGCCCCAGCATTTT.